This T cell receptor beta chain comes out of a study of cytomegalovirus exposure and HLA in healthy donors. For the study at large: The 90 to 150 validation repertoires, a later analysis reported, used the same platform as the approximately 730 repertoires from the first cohort.

Study findings and constraints: Using the classifier, cytomegalovirus status was reportedly diagnosed with high specificity and sensitivity. Most TCR sequences were uncommon, yet certain public TCRs appeared in many donors.

V dropped 9 bases and J dropped 6; count of bases not matched to a gene: 20. CDR1 is SGHTS, CDR2 YDEGEE, per germline. The CDR3 spans 16 residues. As regards this clone: Its antigen is not known.

The data were produced by immunoSEQ multiplex PCR, yet TCRdb's version contains in-frame clones alone and is incomplete. The sample shows 200,000 to 300,000 clones, about 92% of them seen only once. This clonotype originated in a woman between 25 and 40 years old in good health and CMV-seronegative. Sequenced: PBMCs. The gene calls are TRBV5-8 and TRBJ1-1, with 7 bases lining up with TRBD1. CDR3: CATSRGGPRQGPEAFF. The CDR3 DNA is TGTGCCACTTCGAGGGGGGGGCCCCGACAGGGACCTGAAGCTTTCTTT.